This T cell receptor beta chain was recovered during a study of CD8 T cells in ankylosing spondylitis. Study-wide findings and caveats: Roughly eight highly homologous variants made up a TCR beta motif that seemed to typify ankylosing spondylitis blood.

TCRdb re-derived calls from the 5' RACE reads in MiXCR, one entry per CDR3 protein. The sample consists of over 100,000 distinct CDR3 sequences, over 10% of them appearing once. The sample holds a few counts of this clonotype. Its antigen is currently unknown. The CDR3 length is 10 residues. V was clipped by 4 bases and J by 5 bases, with 5 bases between them. Looked up from germline, CDR1 is DFQATT and CDR2 is SNEGSKA (reference sequence). The sample comprised blood, either unsorted or a sorted T cell fraction (not recorded which). This chain joins TRBV20-1 and TRBJ1-1; D not certain. This TCR derives from a female donor with ankylosing spondylitis or in good health (not recorded which). CDR3 residues: CSAIETEAFF. In DNA, the CDR3 is TGCAGTGCTATTGAAACTGAAGCTTTCTTT.